Listed here are 27 T cell receptor beta chains from one sample, sequenced in a study of CD8+ T cells in alopecia areata. After isolation, RNA underwent reverse transcription to generate cDNA as the sequencing template. TCRdb's copy holds only in-frame clones and misses some; the assay was immunoSEQ multiplex PCR. The sample carries over 150,000 clones, approximately 60% recorded once. Sample: CD8+ T cells sorted from blood. Receptors were obtained from a human donor in good health.

This clone has more than one count but fewer than ten. The rearrangement uses TRBV12-5 and TRBJ2-7; 8 bases line up with TRBD1. The CDR3 has 16 amino acids. Losses at the gene ends were 1 base for V and 2 bases for J; bases not matched to a gene: 7. Germline V gene lookup returns CDR1 LGHNT and CDR2 FRNRAP. CDR3 DNA sequence: TGTGCTAGTGGTTTGGCTACAGGGGGGTCCACCTACGAGCAGTACTTC. This sequence encodes CASGLATGGSTYEQYF.

The V gene is TRBV30, the J gene TRBJ1-1, with D unclear. Germline V gene lookup returns CDR1 GTSNPN and CDR2 SVGIG (reference sequence). CDR3 length: 12 residues. The ends were cut back, 1 base at V and 6 bases at J, with 9 bases in the middle. In DNA, the CDR3 is TGTGCCTGGAGTGCTGCCGGGGCTGAAGCTTTCTTT. Amino acids: CAWSAAGAEAFF.

The V gene is TRBV7-8, the J gene TRBJ2-7, with D perhaps TRBD2 (6 bases). Per the germline V gene, CDR1 is SGHVS and CDR2 is FQNEAQ. The V and J ends lost 8 bases and 0 bases respectively, with 17 bases between them. This CDR3 comprises 15 residues. DNA for the CDR3: TGTGCCAGCTGCCCAGGAGCGGGCAACTCCTACGAGCAGTACTTC. The encoded protein is CASCPGAGNSYEQYF. The full variable domain, rest sourced from reference TRBV7-8 and TRBJ2-7, is GAGVSQSPRYKVAKRGQDVALRCDPISGHVSLFWYQQALGQGPEFLTYFQNEAQLDKSGLPSDRFFAERPEGSVSTLKIQRTQQEDSAVYLCASCPGAGNSYEQYFGPGTRLTVT.

The J gene is TRBJ1-1, the V gene TRBV5-1; D is unresolved. Germline CDR1 is SGHRS and CDR2 is YFSETQ. CDR3 length: 11 residues. The V end was cut by 4 bases, the J end by 6 bases, with 7 bases between. CDR3 in DNA: TGCGCCAGCAGCGGCCCGGCTGAAGCTTTCTTT. This translates into CASSGPAEAFF.

This clone was seen only a few times. Its ends do not fully match the called genes, so a read error is possible. The rearrangement joins TRBV23-1 to TRBJ1-1; D remains unclear. TRBV23-1 is marked as an open reading frame, function uncertain. CDR3 length: 10 amino acids. The CDR3 loop is CASSSPGPHF. CDR3 bases: TGCGCCAGCAGTTCCCCCGGGCCCCATTTT.

The table lists this clone with a few counts. The J gene is TRBJ2-7, the V gene TRBV5-1; TRBD1 is a possible D gene (5 bases). Germline values: CDR1 SGHRS, CDR2 YFSETQ. V lost 4 bases, J lost 0 bases, and 8 bases lay in between. This CDR3 has 13 amino acids. The DNA of the CDR3 is TGCGCCAGCAGCGACAGAAGCTCCTACGAGCAGTACTTC. Translated, it gives CASSDRSSYEQYF.

The chain carries TRBV6-6 and TRBJ1-2; 7 nucleotides match TRBD1. The CDR3 contains 12 residues. CDR1 MNHNY and CDR2 SVGAGI come from the germline V gene (reference sequence). After removal of 10 bases from V and 8 bases from J, the junction contained 10 bases not matched to a gene. The CDR3 DNA is TGTGCCACCAGGGAGACAGGGTACGGCTACACCTTC. Its translation: CATRETGYGYTF.

This clone was observed at least ten times. The chain has TRBV7-9 and TRBJ1-1; 8 bases match TRBD1. CDR3 length: 17 residues. CDR1 and CDR2 (germline): SEHNR, FQNEAQ (reference sequence). V trimming: 5 bases; J trimming: 0 bases; junction bases outside the gene matches: 11. CDR3 nucleotides: TGTGCCAGCAGCCAAGGACAGGGCCATCCTATGAACACTGAAGCTTTCTTT. The encoded protein is CASSQGQGHPMNTEAFF.

This rearrangement joins TRBV11-2 to TRBJ2-3, with a weak D call TRBD2 (5 bases). CDR1 is SGHAT, CDR2 FQNNGV, per germline. Trimming took off 7 bases at V and 0 bases at J, with 17 bases between the two ends. The CDR3 is made up of 16 amino acids. The CDR3 sequence: CASTTWSRGSTDTQYF. CDR3 bases: TGTGCCAGCACCACTTGGTCCAGAGGGAGCACAGATACGCAGTATTTT.

V gene TRBV5-1 combines with J gene TRBJ2-1, with 8 nucleotides matching TRBD2. V gave up 4 bases and J gave up 5 bases; unmatched junction bases: 8. CDR3 length: 15 residues. The germline CDR1 and CDR2 sequences are SGHRS and YFSETQ. CDR3 in amino acids: CASSLQRGSHNEQFF. CDR3 nucleotide sequence: TGCGCCAGCAGCCTTCAGCGGGGGAGTCACAATGAGCAGTTCTTC.

This clone was counted a few times. The chain carries TRBV29-1 and TRBJ2-2; a weak D match, TRBD1 (6 bases). Deletions cut 7 bases from V and 7 bases from J, with 13 bases between. Germline V lookup: CDR1 SQVTM, CDR2 ANQGSEA. CDR3 length equals 12 residues. CDR3 residues: CSGTGYHGELFF. In DNA form, the CDR3 reads TGCAGCGGAACAGGGTATCACGGGGAGCTGTTTTTT.

This clone has a handful of counts. The V and J genes are TRBV6-6 and TRBJ2-3; D gene uncertain. Trimming shortened V by 6 bases and J by 5 bases, and 9 bases separated the two germline ends. The CDR3 spans 12 residues. In germline, CDR1 is MNHNY, CDR2 SVGAGI (reference sequence). The CDR3 spells CASSGRRDTQYF. The DNA of the CDR3 is TGTGCCAGCAGCGGACGGAGAGATACGCAGTATTTT.

The chain is built from TRBV23-1 and TRBJ2-7; TRBD2 matches 10 bases. TRBV23-1 is designated an ORF whose function remains uncertain. CDR3 size: 14 residues. V gave up 3 bases and J gave up 6 bases; unmatched junction bases: 5. The CDR3 bases are TGCGCCAGCAGTCACCGATGGACTAGCGGCGAGCAGTACTTC. This codes for CASSHRWTSGEQYF.

This clone was observed a few times. V is TRBV6-5 and J is TRBJ2-1; no clear D gene. Germline V gene lookup returns CDR1 MNHEY and CDR2 SVGAGI. V lost 0 bases and J lost 7, with 10 bases in between. CDR3 length: 14 residues. The CDR3 region is CASSYSGLANEQFF. In nucleotides, the CDR3 is TGTGCCAGCAGTTACTCAGGTCTGGCGAATGAGCAGTTCTTC.

The V gene is TRBV29-1, the J gene TRBJ1-1, with D perhaps TRBD1 (5 bases). CDR1 is SQVTM and CDR2 is ANQGSEA in the germline V gene. There are 11 residues in the CDR3. V gave up 6 bases and J gave up 1 base, with 6 bases separating them. The CDR3 loop is CSVTGNTEAFF. The DNA for the CDR3 is TGCAGCGTCACAGGGAACACTGAAGCTTTCTTT. The full variable domain, completed using reference TRBV29-1 and TRBJ1-1, is SAVISQKPSRDICQRGTSLTIQCQVDSQVTMMFWYRQQPGQSLTLIATANQGSEATYESGFVIDKFPISRPNLTFSTLTVSNMSPEDSSIYLCSVTGNTEAFFGQGTRLTVV.

V usage is TRBV4-1 and J usage is TRBJ2-5; possibly TRBD1 for D (6 bases). The CDR3 contains 15 residues. With 0 bases removed from V and 1 base from J, the gap between germline ends came to 9 bases. The germline V gene has CDR1 MGHRA and CDR2 YSYEKL. CDR3 region: CASSQDRDTQETQYF. CDR3 nucleotide sequence: TGCGCCAGCAGCCAAGACCGGGACACCCAAGAGACCCAGTACTTC.

This clone was observed once. V gene TRBV2 combines with J gene TRBJ2-1; D not resolved. The germline CDR1 and CDR2 sequences are SNHLY and FYNNEI. Trimming took 4 bases from V and 0 from J, leaving 13 bases between them. The CDR3 has 16 amino acids. The CDR3, as DNA: TGTGCCAGCAGTGTAGAGGCTAGAAGCTCCTACAATGAGCAGTTCTTC. Amino acid sequence: CASSVEARSSYNEQFF.

J is TRBJ1-2 and V is TRBV7-9; D is ambiguous. The V gene lost 3 bases and the J gene lost 10 bases, with 6 bases spanning the gap. The CDR3 extends over 10 amino acids. Germline-derived CDR1 and CDR2 are SEHNR and FQNEAQ (reference sequence). The CDR3 reads CASSLNDYTF. The CDR3 DNA reads as TGTGCCAGCAGCTTGAATGACTACACCTTC.

The chain is built from TRBV10-1 and TRBJ2-2; the match to TRBD2 covers 7 bases. V gave up 3 bases and J gave up 2 bases; unmatched junction bases: 3. The CDR3 spans 15 residues. Looked up from germline, CDR1 is WNHNN and CDR2 is SYGVQD (reference sequence). CDR3 amino acids: CASSDQRGNTGELFF. Here the CDR3 DNA reads TGCGCCAGCAGTGATCAGCGGGGCAACACCGGGGAGCTGTTTTTT.

With regard to this clone: Other DNA sequences in this specimen translate into the identical CDR3. The genes are TRBV6-5 and TRBJ2-5, with D perhaps matching TRBD1 (6 bases). The CDR3 extends over 14 amino acids. Germline assignment: CDR1 MNHEY and CDR2 SVGAGI. V lost 0 bases to trimming and J lost 4 bases, with 9 bases between them. The CDR3 nucleotides read TGTGCCAGCAGTTACTCCGGCAGGGGAGAGACCCAGTACTTC. This sequence encodes CASSYSGRGETQYF.

This clone was picked up a small number of times. The V gene is TRBV21-1, the J gene TRBJ1-1. TRBV21-1 is termed a pseudogene. The CDR3 has 15 residues. The CDR3 region has the DNA TGTGCCAGCAGCAAACATGGAGAGGTCGACACTGAAGCTTTCTTT. Translation: CASSKHGEVDTEAFF.

This chain connects TRBV7-9 to TRBJ2-3; 9 bases match TRBD2. Germline CDR1 is SEHNR and CDR2 is FQNEAQ (reference sequence). Unmatched junction bases numbered 12, after V lost 11 bases and J lost 0 bases. This CDR3 has 16 amino acids. In DNA form, the CDR3 reads TGTGCCCTCGAGCGGGGGGACCGGTCTAGCACAGATACGCAGTATTTT. This encodes CALERGDRSSTDTQYF.

This chain links TRBV28 with TRBJ1-5; 7 nucleotides line up with TRBD1. The germline CDR1 and CDR2 sequences are MDHEN and SYDVKM. J was trimmed by 0 bases and V by 4 bases; bases with no gene match: 6. The CDR3 has 16 residues. CDR3 nucleotide sequence: TGTGCCAGCAGTTCAGGGACAGCCTATAGCAATCAGCCCCAGCATTTT. This gives the protein CASSSGTAYSNQPQHF.

CDR3 residues: CSVGQGLRAFF. Here the CDR3 DNA reads TGCAGCGTGGGACAGGGTTTGAGAGCTTTCTTT. V usage is TRBV29-1 and J usage is TRBJ1-1; 9 bases agree with TRBD1. CDR1 is SQVTM and CDR2 is ANQGSEA in the germline V gene. This CDR3 has 11 amino acids. The V and J ends lost 6 bases and 10 bases, in that order; junction bases with no gene match: 6.

The chain uses TRBV4-1 and TRBJ1-1; D call uncertain. The CDR3 is 14 residues long. CDR1 MGHRA and CDR2 YSYEKL come from the germline V gene. V was trimmed by 4 bases and J by 1 base, leaving 10 bases between them. CDR3 sequence reads: CASSLHNSNTEAFF. The DNA for the CDR3 is TGCGCCAGCAGCCTCCACAACTCGAACACTGAAGCTTTCTTT.

This chain joins TRBV29-1 and TRBJ1-2, with D possibly being TRBD1 (6 bases). CDR3 length equals 11 residues. Trimming removed 6 bases from V and 4 bases from J, with 9 bases in between. From germline, CDR1 is SQVTM and CDR2 ANQGSEA. CDR3 in DNA: TGCAGCGTGACAGGCGCCTATGGCTACACCTTC. It codes for CSVTGAYGYTF.

The genes are TRBV2 and TRBJ2-1; 8 positions match TRBD2. With 7 bases clipped from V and 0 bases from J, the junction kept 5 bases outside the gene matches. This CDR3 has 15 amino acids. The germline V gene has CDR1 SNHLY and CDR2 FYNNEI. For the CDR3, the DNA is TGTGCCAGCATGAGACTAGCGATCTCCTACAATGAGCAGTTCTTC. This gives the protein CASMRLAISYNEQFF.